The source of this T cell receptor (beta chain) is a study of blood T cell repertoires in COVID-19. With 4 bases removed from V and 8 bases from J, the gap between germline ends came to 14 bases. The length of the CDR3 is 14 residues. Germline loops: CDR1 SGHTA, CDR2 FQGNSA. Method: immunoSEQ multiplex PCR; TCRdb's copy keeps in-frame clones and lacks some. Among roughly 380,000 clones listed, 70% to 90% were seen once. The sample taken for sequencing was PBMCs or T cells enriched from blood (not recorded which). This TCR came from a young man who had recovered from COVID-19. The V gene is TRBV7-2, the J gene TRBJ1-4, with D unclear. Here the CDR3 reads CASSYGTSGEKLFF. For the CDR3, the DNA is TGTGCCAGCAGCTACGGCACTTCGGGAGAAAAACTGTTTTTT. Full variable domain (missing parts from reference TRBV7-2 and TRBJ1-4): GAGVSQSPSNKVTEKGKDVELRCDPISGHTALYWYRQSLGQGLEFLIYFQGNSAPDKSGLPSDRFSAERTGGSVSTLTIQRTQQEDSAVYLCASSYGTSGEKLFFGSGTQLSVL.